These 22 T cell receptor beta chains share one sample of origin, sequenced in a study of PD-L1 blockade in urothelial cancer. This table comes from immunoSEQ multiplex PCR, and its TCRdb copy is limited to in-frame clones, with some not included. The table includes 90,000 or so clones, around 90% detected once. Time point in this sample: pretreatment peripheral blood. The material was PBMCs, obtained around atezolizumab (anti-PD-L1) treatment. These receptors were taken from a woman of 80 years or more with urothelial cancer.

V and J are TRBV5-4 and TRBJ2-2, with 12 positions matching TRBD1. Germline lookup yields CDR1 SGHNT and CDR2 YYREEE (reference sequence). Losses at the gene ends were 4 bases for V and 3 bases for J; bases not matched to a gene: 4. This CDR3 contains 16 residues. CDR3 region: CASSPGTGGDTGELFF. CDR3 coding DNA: TGTGCCAGCAGCCCCGGGACAGGGGGCGACACCGGGGAGCTGTTTTTT.

The CDR3 region is CASSLGPGTGNTIYF. The CDR3 DNA reads TGCGCCAGCAGCTTGGGACCGGGAACTGGAAACACCATATATTTT. The genes are TRBV5-1 and TRBJ1-3, with D hard to call. The CDR3 is 15 residues long. Germline CDR1 is SGHRS and CDR2 is YFSETQ. With 0 bases removed from V and 2 bases from J, the gap between germline ends came to 9 bases.

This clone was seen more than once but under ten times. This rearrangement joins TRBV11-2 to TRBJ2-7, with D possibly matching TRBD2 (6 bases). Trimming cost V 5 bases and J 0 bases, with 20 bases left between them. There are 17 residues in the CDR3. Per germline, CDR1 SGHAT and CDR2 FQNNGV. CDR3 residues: CASSAAAREWTSYEQYF. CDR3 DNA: TGTGCCAGCAGCGCAGCAGCACGGGAGTGGACCTCCTACGAGCAGTACTTC.

The CDR3 coding sequence is TGTGCCACCAGCAGAGACCCCGGGACACTTTTTTGGGAGCAGTACTTC. This sequence encodes CATSRDPGTLFWEQYF. V is TRBV15 and J is TRBJ2-7; D perhaps matches TRBD1 (6 bases). The germline gives CDR1 LNHNV, CDR2 YYDKDF (reference sequence). Trimming removed 0 bases from V and 7 bases from J, with 19 bases in between. This CDR3 contains 16 residues.

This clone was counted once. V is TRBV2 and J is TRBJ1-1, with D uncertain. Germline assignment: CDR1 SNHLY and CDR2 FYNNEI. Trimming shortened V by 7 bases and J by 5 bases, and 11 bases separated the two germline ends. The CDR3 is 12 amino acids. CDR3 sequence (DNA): TGTGCCAGCACGCCCCGAGGGACTGAAGCTTTCTTT. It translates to CASTPRGTEAFF.

CDR3 coding DNA: TGTGCCACCAGCAGAGATTTGGGACAGGGGTCTAACTATGGCTACACCTTC. This codes for CATSRDLGQGSNYGYTF. The rearrangement joins TRBV15 to TRBJ1-2; 10 bases are a match to TRBD1. The CDR3 runs to 17 residues. The junction had 4 bases not matched to a gene; V was cut back by 0 bases and J by 0 bases. Germline-derived CDR1 and CDR2 are LNHNV and YYDKDF (reference sequence). Full variable domain (rest looked up from reference TRBV15 and TRBJ1-2): DAMVIQNPRYQVTQFGKPVTLSCSQTLNHNVMYWYQQKSSQAPKLLFHYYDKDFNNEADTPDNFQSRRPNTSFCFLDIRSPGLGDTAMYLCATSRDLGQGSNYGYTFGSGTRLTVV.

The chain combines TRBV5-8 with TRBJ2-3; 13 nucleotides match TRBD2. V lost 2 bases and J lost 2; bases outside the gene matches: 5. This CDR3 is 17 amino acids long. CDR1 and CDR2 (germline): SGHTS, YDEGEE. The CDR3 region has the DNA TGTGCCAGCAGCTTTTCCGGACTAGCGGGAGACACAGATACGCAGTATTTT. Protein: CASSFSGLAGDTDTQYF.

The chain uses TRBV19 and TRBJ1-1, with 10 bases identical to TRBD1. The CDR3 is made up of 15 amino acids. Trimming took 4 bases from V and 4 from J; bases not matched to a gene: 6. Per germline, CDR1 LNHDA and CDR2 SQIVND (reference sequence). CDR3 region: CASSTTGGYFTEAFF. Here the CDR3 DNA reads TGTGCCAGTAGTACGACAGGGGGCTATTTCACTGAAGCTTTCTTT.

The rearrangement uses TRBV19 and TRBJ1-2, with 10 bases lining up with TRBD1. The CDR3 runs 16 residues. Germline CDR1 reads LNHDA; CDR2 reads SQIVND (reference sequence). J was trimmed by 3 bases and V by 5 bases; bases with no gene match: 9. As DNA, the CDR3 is TGTGCCAGTAGTCGGCCCGGACAGGGGGTCGACTATGGCTACACCTTC. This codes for CASSRPGQGVDYGYTF. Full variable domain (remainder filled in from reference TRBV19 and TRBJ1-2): DGGITQSPKYLFRKEGQNVTLSCEQNLNHDAMYWYRQDPGQGLRLIYYSQIVNDFQKGDIAEGYSVSREKKESFPLTVTSAQKNPTAFYLCASSRPGQGVDYGYTFGSGTRLTVV.

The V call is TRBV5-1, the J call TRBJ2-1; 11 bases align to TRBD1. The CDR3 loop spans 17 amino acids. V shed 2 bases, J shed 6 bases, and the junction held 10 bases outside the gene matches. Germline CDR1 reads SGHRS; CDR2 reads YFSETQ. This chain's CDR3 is CASSFGQGAVVGNEQFF. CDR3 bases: TGCGCCAGCAGCTTCGGACAGGGGGCGGTTGTGGGCAATGAGCAGTTCTTC.

The DNA of the CDR3 is TGTGCCAGCAGTGTTGAGTACACCGGGGAGCTGTTTTTT. The encoded protein is CASSVEYTGELFF. The J gene is TRBJ2-2, the V gene TRBV2, with D hard to call. CDR1 is SNHLY, CDR2 FYNNEI, per germline. With 4 bases removed from V and 3 bases from J, the gap between germline ends came to 6 bases. The CDR3 covers 13 residues.

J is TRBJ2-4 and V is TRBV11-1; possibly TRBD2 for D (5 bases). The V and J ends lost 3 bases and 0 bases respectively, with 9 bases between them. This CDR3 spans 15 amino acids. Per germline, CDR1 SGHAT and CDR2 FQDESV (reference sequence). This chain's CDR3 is CASSLWAGAKNIQYF. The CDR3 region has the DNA TGTGCCAGCAGCTTGTGGGCGGGAGCCAAAAACATTCAGTACTTC.

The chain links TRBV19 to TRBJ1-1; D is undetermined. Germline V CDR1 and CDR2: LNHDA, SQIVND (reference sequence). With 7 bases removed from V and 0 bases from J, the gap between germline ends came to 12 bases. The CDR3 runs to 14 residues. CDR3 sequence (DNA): TGTGCCAGTATCCCCAGTATCATGAACACTGAAGCTTTCTTT. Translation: CASIPSIMNTEAFF.

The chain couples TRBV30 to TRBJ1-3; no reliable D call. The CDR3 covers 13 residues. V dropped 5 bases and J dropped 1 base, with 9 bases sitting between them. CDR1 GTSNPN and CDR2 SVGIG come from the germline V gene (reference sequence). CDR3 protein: CAWGRNSGNTIYF. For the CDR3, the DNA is TGTGCCTGGGGTAGAAATTCTGGAAACACCATATATTTT.

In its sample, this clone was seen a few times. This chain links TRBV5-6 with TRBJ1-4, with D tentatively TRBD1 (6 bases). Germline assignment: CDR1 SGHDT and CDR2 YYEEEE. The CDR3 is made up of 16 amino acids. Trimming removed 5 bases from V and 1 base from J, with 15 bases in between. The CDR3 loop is CASSPYREQTNEKLFF. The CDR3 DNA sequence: TGTGCCAGCAGTCCGTACAGGGAACAAACTAATGAAAAACTGTTTTTT.

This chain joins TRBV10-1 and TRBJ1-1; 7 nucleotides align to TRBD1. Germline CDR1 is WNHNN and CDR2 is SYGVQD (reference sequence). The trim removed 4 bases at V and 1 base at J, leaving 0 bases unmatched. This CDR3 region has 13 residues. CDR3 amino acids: CASSGQGNTEAFF. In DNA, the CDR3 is TGCGCCAGCAGTGGACAGGGGAACACTGAAGCTTTCTTT.

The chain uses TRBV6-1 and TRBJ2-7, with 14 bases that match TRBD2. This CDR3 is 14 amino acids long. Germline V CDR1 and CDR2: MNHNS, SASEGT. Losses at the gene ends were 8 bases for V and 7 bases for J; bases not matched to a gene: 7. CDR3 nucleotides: TGTGCCAGCGGATGGACTAGCGGGGGGACGGAGCAGTACTTC. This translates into CASGWTSGGTEQYF.

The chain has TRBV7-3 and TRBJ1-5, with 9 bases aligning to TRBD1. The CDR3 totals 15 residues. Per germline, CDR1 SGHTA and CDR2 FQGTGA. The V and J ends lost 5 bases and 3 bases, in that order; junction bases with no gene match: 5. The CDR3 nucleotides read TGTGCCAGCAGCACGACAGGGGGTTACAATCAGCCCCAGCATTTT. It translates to CASSTTGGYNQPQHF. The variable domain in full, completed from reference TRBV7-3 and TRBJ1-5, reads GAGVSQTPSNKVTEKGKYVELRCDPISGHTALYWYRQSLGQGPEFLIYFQGTGAADDSGLPNDRFFAVRPEGSVSTLKIQRTERGDSAVYLCASSTTGGYNQPQHFGDGTRLSIL.

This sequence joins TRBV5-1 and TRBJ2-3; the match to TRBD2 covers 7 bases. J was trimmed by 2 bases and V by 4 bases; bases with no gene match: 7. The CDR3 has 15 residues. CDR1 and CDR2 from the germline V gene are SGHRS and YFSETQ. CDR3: CASSLSSGNTDTQYF. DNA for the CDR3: TGCGCCAGCAGCCTCTCTAGCGGAAACACAGATACGCAGTATTTT.

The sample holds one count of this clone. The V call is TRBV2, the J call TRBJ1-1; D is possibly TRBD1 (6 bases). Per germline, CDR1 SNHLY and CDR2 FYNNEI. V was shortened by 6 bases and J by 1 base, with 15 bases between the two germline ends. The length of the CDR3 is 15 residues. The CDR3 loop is CASRVQGGGNTEAFF. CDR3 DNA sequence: TGTGCCAGCAGAGTACAGGGTGGAGGGAACACTGAAGCTTTCTTT.

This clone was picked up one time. The CDR3 reads CASSPADRGFLNTEAFF. CDR3 DNA: TGTGCCAGCAGCCCCGCCGACAGGGGGTTCCTGAACACTGAAGCTTTCTTT. This chain joins TRBV9 and TRBJ1-1, with 9 bases identical to TRBD1. The CDR3 consists of 17 residues. Germline CDR1 SGDLS, CDR2 YYNGEE. J lost 0 bases, V lost 4 bases, and 10 bases had no gene match. The variable domain in full, completed from reference TRBV9 and TRBJ1-1, reads DSGVTQTPKHLITATGQRVTLRCSPRSGDLSVYWYQQSLDQGLQFLIQYYNGEERAKGNILERFSAQQFPDLHSELNLSSLELGDSALYFCASSPADRGFLNTEAFFGQGTRLTVV.

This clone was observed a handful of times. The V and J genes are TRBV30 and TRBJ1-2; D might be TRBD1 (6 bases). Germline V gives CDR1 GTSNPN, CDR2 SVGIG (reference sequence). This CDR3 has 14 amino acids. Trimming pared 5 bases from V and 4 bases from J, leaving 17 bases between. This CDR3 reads CAWGFRGAIYGYTF. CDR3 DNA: TGTGCCTGGGGTTTCCGGGGGGCGATCTATGGCTACACCTTC.